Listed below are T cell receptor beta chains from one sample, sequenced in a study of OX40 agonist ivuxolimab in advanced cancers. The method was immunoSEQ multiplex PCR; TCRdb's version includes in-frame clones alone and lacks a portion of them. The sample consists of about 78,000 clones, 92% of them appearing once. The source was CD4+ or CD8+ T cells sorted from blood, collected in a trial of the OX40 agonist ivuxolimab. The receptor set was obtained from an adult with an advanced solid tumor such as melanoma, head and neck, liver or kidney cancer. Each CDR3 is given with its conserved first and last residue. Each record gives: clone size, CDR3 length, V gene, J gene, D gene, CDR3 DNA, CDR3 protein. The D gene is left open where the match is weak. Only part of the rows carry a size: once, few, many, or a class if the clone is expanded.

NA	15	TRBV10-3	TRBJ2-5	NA	TGTGCCATCAGTGAGTCGAACCGGCGACCGGAGACCCAGTACTTC	CAISESNRRPETQYF
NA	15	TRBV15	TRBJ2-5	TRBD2	TGTGCCACCAGCAGAGTTTTAGCGGGGAAAGAGACCCAGTACTTC	CATSRVLAGKETQYF
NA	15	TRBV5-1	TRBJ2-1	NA	TGCGCCAGCAGCTATCGGCCCGCTGGGGAGGATGAGCAGTTCTTC	CASSYRPAGEDEQFF
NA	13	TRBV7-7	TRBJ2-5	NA	TGTGCTAGCAGTTCAGAAGTTAGGGAGACCCAGTACTTC	CASSSEVRETQYF
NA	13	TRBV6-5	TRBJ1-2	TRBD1	TGTGCCAGCAGTCGACAGGGGGCCTATGGCTACACCTTC	CASSRQGAYGYTF
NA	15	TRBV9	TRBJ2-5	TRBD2	TGTGCCAGCACCGTTGGGGGGGGGTACCAAGAGACCCAGTACTTC	CASTVGGGYQETQYF
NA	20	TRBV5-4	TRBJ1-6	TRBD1	TGTGCCAGCAGCTCCGGGACAGGGGGTTTACTTAGCTCCTATAATTCACCCCTCCACTTT	CASSSGTGGLLSSYNSPLHF
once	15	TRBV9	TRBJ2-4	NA	TGTGCCAGCAGCGTAGCTACAAGTACCAAAAACATTCAGTACTTC	CASSVATSTKNIQYF
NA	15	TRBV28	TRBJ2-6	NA	TGTGCCAGCACTCCTTCGGGGAGGGGGGCCAACGTCCTGACTTTC	CASTPSGRGANVLTF
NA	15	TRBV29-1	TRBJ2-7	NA	TGCAGCGTTGCCCCAGGACAGAGAAGCTCCTACGAGCAGTACTTC	CSVAPGQRSSYEQYF
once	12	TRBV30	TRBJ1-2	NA	TGTGCCTGGAGGGAGGGCAACTATGGCTACACCTTC	CAWREGNYGYTF
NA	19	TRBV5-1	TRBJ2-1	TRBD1	TGCGCCAGCAGCTTGGTCGGGCTGCGTGTGGGCAGGGGGAGAGATGAGCAGTTCTTC	CASSLVGLRVGRGRDEQFF
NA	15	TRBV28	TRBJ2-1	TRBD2	TGTGCCAGCAGTTTTAGCGGGAGCTCCTACAATGAGCAGTTCTTC	CASSFSGSSYNEQFF
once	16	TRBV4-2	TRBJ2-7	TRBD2	TGTGCCAGCAGCCAACAAGGACTAGCGTCCTCCTACGAGCAGTACTTC	CASSQQGLASSYEQYF
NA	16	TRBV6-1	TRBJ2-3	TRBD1	TGTGCCAGCAGTGCCCGGGACAGGGGGCTCGCAGATACGCAGTATTTT	CASSARDRGLADTQYF
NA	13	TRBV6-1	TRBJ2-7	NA	TGTGCCAGCAGCGCCAACTACGGCTACGAGCAGTACTTC	CASSANYGYEQYF
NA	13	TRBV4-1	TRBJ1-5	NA	TGCGCCAGCAGCCTTGGACCGCAGCAGCCCCAGCATTTT	CASSLGPQQPQHF
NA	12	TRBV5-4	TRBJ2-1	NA	TGTGCCAGCAGCCTACCAGGAAATGAGCAGTTCTTC	CASSLPGNEQFF
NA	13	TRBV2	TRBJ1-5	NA	TGTGCCAGCACTGACGGGCCCAATCAGCCCCAGCATTTT	CASTDGPNQPQHF
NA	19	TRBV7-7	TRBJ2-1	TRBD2	TGTGCTAGCAGCTTAAGAATCCCGACTAGCAGACATCCTAGGAATGAGCAGTTCTTC	CASSLRIPTSRHPRNEQFF
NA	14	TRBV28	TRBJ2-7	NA	TGTGCCAGCAGTCCGGGAGTCGGGACCTACGAGCAGTACTTC	CASSPGVGTYEQYF
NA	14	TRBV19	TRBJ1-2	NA	TGTGCCAGTAGTGTCGCCGGGTCAGGTGTTGGCTACACCTTC	CASSVAGSGVGYTF
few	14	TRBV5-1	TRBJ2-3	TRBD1	TGCGCCAGCAGCTTTAGGACAGGGGAAAATACGCAGTATTTT	CASSFRTGENTQYF
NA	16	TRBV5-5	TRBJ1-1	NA	TGTGCCAGCAGAACCAACCGTGAGGGAAGAGGAACTGAAGCTTTCTTT	CASRTNREGRGTEAFF
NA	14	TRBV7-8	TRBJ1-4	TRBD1	TGTGCCAGCAGCTCAGGGGGTGGATGGGAAAAACTGTTTTTT	CASSSGGGWEKLFF
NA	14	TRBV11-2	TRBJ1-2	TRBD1	TGTGCCAGCAGCTTATGGACAGGGCACTATGGCTACACCTTC	CASSLWTGHYGYTF
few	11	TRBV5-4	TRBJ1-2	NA	TGTGCCAGCAGCTTGGCGGGTGGCTACACCTTC	CASSLAGGYTF
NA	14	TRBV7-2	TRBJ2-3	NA	TGTGCCAGCAGCTTATCATTGGGGACAGATACGCAGTATTTT	CASSLSLGTDTQYF
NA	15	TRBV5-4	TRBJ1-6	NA	TGTGCCAGCAGCTTGGTTGGACGGGGGGATTCACCCCTCCACTTT	CASSLVGRGDSPLHF
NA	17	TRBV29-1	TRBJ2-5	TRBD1	TGCAGCGTTGGATTTCATGGGGGTGGGACAGGGGTAGAGACCCAGTACTTC	CSVGFHGGGTGVETQYF
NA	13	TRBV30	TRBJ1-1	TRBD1	TGTGCCTGGAGTACGACAGGGGGAACTGAAGCTTTCTTT	CAWSTTGGTEAFF
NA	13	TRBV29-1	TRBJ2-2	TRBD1	TGCAGCTCCCAGACAGGGTACACCGGGGAGCTGTTTTTT	CSSQTGYTGELFF
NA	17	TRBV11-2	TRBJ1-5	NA	TGTGCCAGCAGCCTTTCCCGGGACGGGGGAATAAATCAGCCCCAGCATTTT	CASSLSRDGGINQPQHF
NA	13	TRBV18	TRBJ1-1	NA	TGTGCCAGCTCCCGGTGGGGACCCACTGAAGCTTTCTTT	CASSRWGPTEAFF
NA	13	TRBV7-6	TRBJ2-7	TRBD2	TGTGCCAGCAGCTTCTCGGGGGGTAACGAGCAGTACTTC	CASSFSGGNEQYF
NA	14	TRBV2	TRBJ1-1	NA	TGTGCCAGCAGAGAGGACGGAATGAACACTGAAGCTTTCTTT	CASREDGMNTEAFF
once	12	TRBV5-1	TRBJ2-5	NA	TGCGCCAGCAGCTTGACAGGGGAGACCCAGTACTTC	CASSLTGETQYF
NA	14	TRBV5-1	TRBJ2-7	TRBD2	TGCGCCAGCAGCTTAGGACTAGCCGACAGCGAGCAGTACTTC	CASSLGLADSEQYF
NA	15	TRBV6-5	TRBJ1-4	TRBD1	TGTGCCAGCAGTTGGGCAGGGGGGAATCCAGGAAAACTGTTTTTT	CASSWAGGNPGKLFF
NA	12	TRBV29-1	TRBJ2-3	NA	TGCAGCGTTCGTTCTAGCGCAGATACGCAGTATTTT	CSVRSSADTQYF
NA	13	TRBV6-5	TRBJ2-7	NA	TGTGCCAGCAAAACGCGAGCCCCCGAAGAGCAGTACTTC	CASKTRAPEEQYF
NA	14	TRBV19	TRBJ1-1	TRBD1	TGTGCCAGTAGTATTGGACAGGGCGTCACTGAAGCTTTCTTT	CASSIGQGVTEAFF
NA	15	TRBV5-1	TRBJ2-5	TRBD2	TGCGCCAGCAGCTTTGGGACGGGAGGGCAAGAGACCCAGTACTTC	CASSFGTGGQETQYF
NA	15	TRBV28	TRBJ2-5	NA	TGTGCCAGCAGCCACACCGGCGGCGTAGGAGAGACCCAGTACTTC	CASSHTGGVGETQYF
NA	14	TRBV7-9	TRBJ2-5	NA	TGTGCCAGCAGCCGACAAGGGGGTGGGGAGACCCAGTACTTC	CASSRQGGGETQYF
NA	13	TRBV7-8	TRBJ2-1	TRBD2	TGTGCCAGCAGCTTACGAAGAGCGGGGCACCAGTTCTTC	CASSLRRAGHQFF
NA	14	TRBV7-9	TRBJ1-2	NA	TGTGCCAGCAGCTTAGATAAGGGGAAGGGTGGCTACACCTTC	CASSLDKGKGGYTF
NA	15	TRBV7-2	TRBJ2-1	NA	TGTGCCAGCAGCCTCAGCCCACTCTTTTACAATGAGCAGTTCTTC	CASSLSPLFYNEQFF